Following are 20 T cell receptor beta chains from one sample sequenced in a study of blood T cell repertoires in COVID-19. Sequenced by immunoSEQ multiplex PCR; TCRdb stores in-frame clones only, minus some. The data hold fewer than 350,000 clones, with about 86% observed a single time. Sequencing was done on a sample of peripheral blood. These receptors originate from a woman aged 25 to 39 with COVID-19, enrolled during active disease.

This chain joins TRBV18 and TRBJ2-5, with 8 bases aligning to TRBD1. V trimming: 5 bases; J trimming: 4 bases; junction bases outside the gene matches: 6. This CDR3 region has 14 residues. Germline CDR1 reads KGHSH; CDR2 reads LQKENI. The CDR3 region is CASSSDRGAETQYF. The CDR3 DNA sequence: TGTGCCAGCTCATCAGACAGGGGCGCAGAGACCCAGTACTTC. Filled out from reference TRBV18 and TRBJ2-5, the complete variable domain reads NAGVMQNPRHLVRRRGQEARLRCSPMKGHSHVYWYRQLPEEGLKFMVYLQKENIIDESGMPKERFSAEFPKEGPSILRIQQVVRGDSAAYFCASSSDRGAETQYFGPGTRLLVL.

The chain joins TRBV27 to TRBJ2-1; 7 bases match TRBD2. Germline V gives CDR1 MNHEY, CDR2 SMNVEV (reference sequence). The CDR3 is 14 amino acids. The V gene end was trimmed by 11 bases and the J gene end by 4 bases; junction bases not matched to a gene: 11. The CDR3 DNA is TGTGCCGCTGGGCCGACGGGGGGATACAATGAGCAGTTCTTC. Encoded protein: CAAGPTGGYNEQFF.

The chain employs TRBV7-2 and TRBJ2-1, with D possibly TRBD1 on 6 matching bases. In germline, CDR1 is SGHTA, CDR2 FQGNSA. The CDR3 runs to 21 residues. With 0 bases removed from V and 1 base from J, the gap between germline ends came to 25 bases. The DNA of the CDR3 is TGTGCCAGCAGCTTAGCGAGGGGGTCTGGAGATGGGAAAAAGTCCTACAATGAGCAGTTCTTC. Translating gives CASSLARGSGDGKKSYNEQFF.

The rearrangement links TRBV14 to TRBJ2-5; 9 nucleotides match TRBD1. Germline values: CDR1 SGHDN, CDR2 FVKESK. The CDR3 has 16 amino acids. Trimming removed 4 bases from V and 6 bases from J; junction bases left unmatched: 12. CDR3 nucleotide sequence: TGTGCCAGCAGCCTTTCACGGACAGGGGTGACAAAGACCCAGTACTTC. Its protein is CASSLSRTGVTKTQYF. The complete variable domain, with remaining parts taken from reference TRBV14 and TRBJ2-5, reads EAGVTQFPSHSVIEKGQTVTLRCDPISGHDNLYWYRRVMGKEIKFLLHFVKESKQDESGMPNNRFLAERTGGTYSTLKVQPAELEDSGVYFCASSLSRTGVTKTQYFGPGTRLLVL.

This clone was counted a single time. The rearrangement uses TRBV3-1 (or the pseudogene TRBV3-2) and TRBJ2-5, with no clear D. The CDR3 has 11 residues. Trimming left V 3 bases short and J 5 bases short, with 4 bases between. Germline V gene data show CDR1 as LGHDT and CDR2 as YNNKEL (reference sequence). Written as DNA, the CDR3 is TGTGCCAGCAGCCACATTGAGACCCAGTACTTC. This translates into CASSHIETQYF.

The V call is TRBV27, the J call TRBJ2-5, with unresolved D. CDR3 length equals 13 residues. V dropped 2 bases and J dropped 1 base, with 5 bases sitting between them. Germline CDR1 and CDR2: MNHEY and SMNVEV (reference sequence). The CDR3 here is CASSLRGQETQYF. In DNA form, the CDR3 reads TGTGCCAGCAGTTTACGCGGCCAAGAGACCCAGTACTTC.

CDR3 in DNA: TGTGCCAGCAGCCTCCTGGGGGGGAAGGTTTCCGAGCAGTACTTC. It encodes CASSLLGGKVSEQYF. The chain is built from TRBV14 and TRBJ2-7; 7 nucleotides agree with TRBD2. Germline V gene lookup returns CDR1 SGHDN and CDR2 FVKESK. The V segment lost 4 bases and the J segment 6 bases; nucleotides outside the gene matches: 12. This CDR3 region has 15 residues.

The chain combines TRBV24-1 with TRBJ1-6; 7 bases fit TRBD1. V shed 0 bases, J shed 8 bases, and the junction held 6 bases outside the gene matches. Germline V gene sequence: CDR1 KGHDR, CDR2 SFDVKD. CDR3 length: 16 residues. CDR3 region: CATSDLLGTADSPLHF. The CDR3 nucleotides read TGTGCCACCAGTGATTTGCTTGGGACAGCTGATTCACCCCTCCACTTT.

This chain uses TRBV9 with TRBJ2-6; D perhaps matches TRBD2 (5 bases). Trimming stripped 4 bases from V and 1 base from J, with 9 bases between. The CDR3 sequence is 15 residues long. CDR1 is SGDLS and CDR2 is YYNGEE in the germline V gene. The CDR3 protein is CASSHEGSGANVLTF. In DNA form, the CDR3 reads TGTGCCAGCAGCCACGAGGGATCTGGGGCCAACGTCCTGACTTTC.

The V and J genes are TRBV20-1 and TRBJ1-2; D is ambiguous. Per the germline V gene, CDR1 is DFQATT and CDR2 is SNEGSKA (reference sequence). This CDR3 comprises 9 residues. V was shortened by 8 bases and J by 8 bases, with 9 bases between the two germline ends. The CDR3 loop reads CSPPGGYTF. The CDR3, as DNA: TGCAGTCCTCCCGGGGGCTACACCTTC.

The chain is built from TRBV19 and TRBJ2-2, with 8 bases aligning to TRBD1. J gave up 1 base and V 10 bases, and 5 bases lay outside the gene matches. CDR1 and CDR2 (germline): LNHDA, SQIVND (reference sequence). The CDR3 covers 14 residues. The chain's CDR3 is CATAGGMNTGELFF. CDR3 bases: TGTGCCACCGCAGGGGGCATGAACACCGGGGAGCTGTTTTTT.

The chain carries TRBV15 and TRBJ2-3, with D possibly being TRBD1 (6 bases). The CDR3 sequence is 14 residues long. Between the trimmed V and J ends, which lost 8 bases and 6 bases, there was a span of 18 bases. Germline CDR1 LNHNV, CDR2 YYDKDF (reference sequence). The CDR3 coding sequence is TGTGCCACCCGCATGGGGGACATAGAGGATACGCAGTATTTT. As protein: CATRMGDIEDTQYF.

A remark on this clone: This sample includes further DNA sequences coding for the same CDR3. V is TRBV3-1 (or the pseudogene TRBV3-2) and J is TRBJ1-1; tentatively, D is TRBD1 (5 bases). Between the trimmed V and J ends, which lost 2 bases and 4 bases, there was a span of 11 bases. From germline, CDR1 is LGHDT and CDR2 YNNKEL (reference sequence). This CDR3 has 14 amino acids. CDR3 amino acids: CASSQSGKGTEAFF. The CDR3 region has the DNA TGTGCCAGCAGCCAATCAGGGAAAGGCACTGAAGCTTTCTTT.

V is TRBV2 and J is TRBJ2-7; no firm D call. The V gene lost 3 bases and the J gene lost 2 bases, with 11 bases spanning the gap. The CDR3 is 14 amino acids. Germline-derived CDR1 and CDR2 are SNHLY and FYNNEI. CDR3 DNA sequence: TGTGCCAGCAGTGAGGCCCTTCTCCCCTACGAGCAGTACTTC. Translating it yields CASSEALLPYEQYF.

This chain joins TRBV18 and TRBJ2-1, with TRBD2 matching over 11 bases. The trim removed 3 bases at V and 4 bases at J, leaving 5 bases unmatched. Germline V lookup: CDR1 KGHSH, CDR2 LQKENI. The CDR3 runs 16 residues. The CDR3 coding sequence is TGTGCCAGCTCACCGTTAGGGACTAGCGGATACAATGAGCAGTTCTTC. It codes for CASSPLGTSGYNEQFF.

This chain links TRBV6-5 with TRBJ1-1; D not resolved. Trimming shortened V by 3 bases and J by 0 bases, and 5 bases separated the two germline ends. The CDR3 is 13 residues long. CDR1 and CDR2 from the germline V gene are MNHEY and SVGAGI. For the CDR3, the DNA is TGTGCCAGCAGTTATAGTGTGAACACTGAAGCTTTCTTT. Protein sequence: CASSYSVNTEAFF.

J is TRBJ2-1 and V is TRBV10-3; tentatively, D is TRBD2 (7 bases). Germline loops: CDR1 ENHRY, CDR2 SYGVKD. Trimming shortened V by 6 bases and J by 5 bases, and 14 bases separated the two germline ends. The CDR3 has 14 residues. CDR3 nucleotides: TGTGCCATCAGCGACAGGACTAGGCACAATGAGCAGTTCTTC. It yields the protein CAISDRTRHNEQFF.

With regard to this clone: This sample also contains other DNA sequences that code for the same CDR3. The chain employs TRBV18 and TRBJ2-7, with 9 bases lining up with TRBD1. Germline loops: CDR1 KGHSH, CDR2 LQKENI. The CDR3 is made up of 14 amino acids. The ends lost 3 bases at V and 1 base at J; junction bases unmatched: 1. This chain's CDR3 is CASSPGQGSYEQYF. For the CDR3, the DNA is TGTGCCAGCTCACCGGGACAGGGATCCTACGAGCAGTACTTC. Together with reference TRBV18 and TRBJ2-7, the CDR3 gives the full variable domain: NAGVMQNPRHLVRRRGQEARLRCSPMKGHSHVYWYRQLPEEGLKFMVYLQKENIIDESGMPKERFSAEFPKEGPSILRIQQVVRGDSAAYFCASSPGQGSYEQYFGPGTRLTVT.

This clone was counted ten times or more. This chain joins TRBV28 and TRBJ1-3, with TRBD1 as a possible D gene (6 bases). Germline loops: CDR1 MDHEN, CDR2 SYDVKM. V was pared by 5 bases and J by 0 bases, with 17 bases between. This CDR3 comprises 17 residues. This chain's CDR3 is CASSLTLTGLSGNTIYF. CDR3 nucleotides: TGTGCCAGCAGTCTAACCTTGACAGGACTCTCTGGAAACACCATATATTTT.

This clone has more than one count but fewer than ten. The chain carries TRBV19 and TRBJ2-1, with a possible D match to TRBD2 (5 bases). The ends were cut back, 6 bases at V and 4 bases at J, with 13 bases in the middle. CDR3 length equals 14 residues. Germline V gives CDR1 LNHDA, CDR2 SQIVND (reference sequence). The chain's CDR3 is CASRDFAPYNEQFF. In DNA form, the CDR3 reads TGTGCCAGTAGGGACTTCGCACCGTACAATGAGCAGTTCTTC.